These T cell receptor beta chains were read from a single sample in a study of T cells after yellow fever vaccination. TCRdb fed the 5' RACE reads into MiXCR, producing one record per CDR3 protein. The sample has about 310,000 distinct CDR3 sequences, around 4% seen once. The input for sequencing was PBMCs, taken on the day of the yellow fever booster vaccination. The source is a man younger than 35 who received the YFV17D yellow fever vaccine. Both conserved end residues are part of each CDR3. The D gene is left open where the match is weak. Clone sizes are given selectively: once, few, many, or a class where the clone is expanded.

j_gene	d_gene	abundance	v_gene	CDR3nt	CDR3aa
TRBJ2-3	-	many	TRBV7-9	TGTGCCAGCAGCCCCAGATGGGGACTGAGCACAGATACGCAGTATTTT	CASSPRWGLSTDTQYF
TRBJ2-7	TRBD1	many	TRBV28	TGTGCCAGCAGTTATGAACCGGGACAGGGGGGCGACGAGCAGTACTTC	CASSYEPGQGGDEQYF
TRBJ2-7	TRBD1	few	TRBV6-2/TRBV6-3	TGTGCCAGCACCAACCCCCCCCAGGGGGACTACGAGCAGTACTTC	CASTNPPQGDYEQYF
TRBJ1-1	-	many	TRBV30	TGTGCCTGGAGTTTGGACTCGGACACTGAAGCTTTCTTT	CAWSLDSDTEAFF
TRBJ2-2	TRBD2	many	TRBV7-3	TGTGCCAGCAGCTCGCCGGGACTAGCGGGAGGCGGGGAGCTGTTTTTT	CASSSPGLAGGGELFF
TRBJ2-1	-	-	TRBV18	TGTGCCAGCTCACCGGCTAGCCATGAGCAGTTCTTC	CASSPASHEQFF
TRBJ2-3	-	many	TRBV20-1	TGCAGTGCTAGAGTGAGCAGACGTGGGCAGTATTTT	CSARVSRRGQYF
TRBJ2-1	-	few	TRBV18	TGTGCCAGCTCATGGCAGGGACGAAACAATGAGCAGTTCTTC	CASSWQGRNNEQFF
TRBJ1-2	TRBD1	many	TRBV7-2	TGTGCCAGCAGCTGGGGGACAGGATTGGCCAATGGCTACACCTTC	CASSWGTGLANGYTF
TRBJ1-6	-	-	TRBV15	TGTGCCACCAGCAGTTTGAGTTCACCCCTCCACTTT	CATSSLSSPLHF
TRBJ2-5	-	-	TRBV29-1	TGCAGCGTTGGATCGGCCCGGAATTTGGAGACCCAGTACTTC	CSVGSARNLETQYF
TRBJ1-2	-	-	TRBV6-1	TGTGCCAGCAGGAGGACAGAGATCTATGGCTACACCTTC	CASRRTEIYGYTF
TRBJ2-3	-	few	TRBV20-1	TGCAGTGCTAGGACGGCGGGCACAGATACGCAGTATTTT	CSARTAGTDTQYF
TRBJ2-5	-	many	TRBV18	TGTGCCAGCAGCCCGAACCAAGAGACCCAGTACTTC	CASSPNQETQYF
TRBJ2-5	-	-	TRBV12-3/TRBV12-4	TGTGCCAGCAGTTTATCTCTCCTTCAAGAGACCCAGTACTTC	CASSLSLLQETQYF
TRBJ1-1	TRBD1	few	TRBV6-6	TGTGCCAGCAGCCAGCCGGGACAGGTCACTGAAGCTTTCTTT	CASSQPGQVTEAFF
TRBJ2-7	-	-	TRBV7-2	TGTGCCAGCAGCCAAAATCAGGGAAACCCCTACGAGCAGTACTTC	CASSQNQGNPYEQYF
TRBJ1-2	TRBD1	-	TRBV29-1	TGCAGCGTTGTAGACAGGGCGGCATCCTATGGCTACACCTTC	CSVVDRAASYGYTF
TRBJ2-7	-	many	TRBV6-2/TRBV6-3	TGTGCCAGCAGTTACGGCGGCGGCGAGCAGTACTTC	CASSYGGGEQYF
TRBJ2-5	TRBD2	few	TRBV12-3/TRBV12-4	TGTGCCAGCAGTTTTTTCGGACTAGGGGAGACCCAGTACTTC	CASSFFGLGETQYF
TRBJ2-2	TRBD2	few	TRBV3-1	TGTGCCAGCAGCCACTTTAGGGGAGGGCGTACCGGGGAGCTGTTTTTT	CASSHFRGGRTGELFF
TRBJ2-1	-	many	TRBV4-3	TGCGCCAGCAGCCAAGATAAGGGTTACAATGAGCAGTTCTTC	CASSQDKGYNEQFF
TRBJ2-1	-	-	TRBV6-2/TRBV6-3	TGTGCCAGCAAGATAGCCTCCTACAATGAGCAGTTCTTC	CASKIASYNEQFF
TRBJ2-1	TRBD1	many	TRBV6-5	TGTGCCAGCCGTCGGGACAGCTCCTACAATGAGCAGTTCTTC	CASRRDSSYNEQFF
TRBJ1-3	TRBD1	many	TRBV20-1	TGCAGTGCTAGACGACAGGGAGACCTCTCTGGAAACACCATATATTTT	CSARRQGDLSGNTIYF
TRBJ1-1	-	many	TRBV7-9	TGTGCCAGCAGCTTAGTAAGGCAGGGGAGCACTGAAGCTTTCTTT	CASSLVRQGSTEAFF
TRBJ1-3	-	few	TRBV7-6	TGTGCCAGCAGCGATACGGCCGGTACACCCGGAAACACCATATATTTT	CASSDTAGTPGNTIYF
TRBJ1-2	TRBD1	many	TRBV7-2	TGTGCCAGCAGCCCTCAAGGGCAGGGGGTTGGCTACACCTTC	CASSPQGQGVGYTF
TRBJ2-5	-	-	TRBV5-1	TGCGCCAGCAGCTTGGAACCCGGAACCTCCAAACAAGAGACCCAGTACTTC	CASSLEPGTSKQETQYF
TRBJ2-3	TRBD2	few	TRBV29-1	TGCAGCGTTGATTTCCGCGGGGGGGCCGAAGATACGCAGTATTTT	CSVDFRGGAEDTQYF
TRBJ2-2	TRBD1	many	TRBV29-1	TGCAGCGTAACGGGGACAGGGGGCGCTTCCGGGGAGCTGTTTTTT	CSVTGTGGASGELFF
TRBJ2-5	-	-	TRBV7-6	TGTGCCACCAGGCTCCGAGAGACCCAGTACTTC	CATRLRETQYF
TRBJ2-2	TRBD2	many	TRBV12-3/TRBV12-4	TGTGCCAGCAACTTTGCGGGGGCGAACACCGGGGAGCTGTTTTTT	CASNFAGANTGELFF
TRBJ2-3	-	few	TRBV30	TGTGCCCGGAGGGGGCAAGGAGATACGCAGTATTTT	CARRGQGDTQYF
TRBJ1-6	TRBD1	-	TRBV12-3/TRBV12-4	TGTGCCAGCAGTGACAGGGGATGGAATTCACCCCTCCACTTT	CASSDRGWNSPLHF
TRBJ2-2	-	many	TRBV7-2	TGTGCCAGCAGCTTAGAGTCGCGGAACACCGGGGAGCTGTTTTTT	CASSLESRNTGELFF
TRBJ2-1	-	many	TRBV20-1	TGCAGTGCTAGAGTTATCTGGCGGATGAATGAGCAGTTCTTC	CSARVIWRMNEQFF
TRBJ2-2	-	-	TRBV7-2	TGTGCCAGCAGACAAGGTTGGCAGACGAACACCGGGGAGCTGTTTTTT	CASRQGWQTNTGELFF
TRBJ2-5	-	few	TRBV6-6	TGTGCCAGCACCCAGATAGGGGCCGGGGAGACCCAGTACTTC	CASTQIGAGETQYF
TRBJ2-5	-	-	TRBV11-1	TGTGCCAGCAGCTTCCGGAGCCCGGGTGAGACCCAGTACTTC	CASSFRSPGETQYF
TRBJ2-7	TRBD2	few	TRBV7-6	TGTGCCAGCAGCAGGAGCGGGGGGCTCCCCTACGAGCAGTACTTC	CASSRSGGLPYEQYF